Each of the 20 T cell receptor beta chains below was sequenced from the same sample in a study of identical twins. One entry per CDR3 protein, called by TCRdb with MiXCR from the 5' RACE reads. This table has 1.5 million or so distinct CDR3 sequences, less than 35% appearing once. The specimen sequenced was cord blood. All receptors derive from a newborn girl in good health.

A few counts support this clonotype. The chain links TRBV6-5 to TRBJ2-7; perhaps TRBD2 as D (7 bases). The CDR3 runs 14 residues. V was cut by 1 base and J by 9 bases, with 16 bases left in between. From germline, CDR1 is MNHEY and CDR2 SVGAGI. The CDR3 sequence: CASSYLGGQGGQYF. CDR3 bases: TGTGCCAGCAGTTACTTGGGGGGGCAAGGCGGGCAGTACTTC.

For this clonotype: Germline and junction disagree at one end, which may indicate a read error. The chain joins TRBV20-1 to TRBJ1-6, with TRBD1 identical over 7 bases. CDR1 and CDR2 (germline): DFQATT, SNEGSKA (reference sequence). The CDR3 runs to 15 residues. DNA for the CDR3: TGCTGTGCCCAGTTGAGGACAGGCGCGAATTCACCCCTCCACTTT. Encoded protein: CCAQLRTGANSPLHF.

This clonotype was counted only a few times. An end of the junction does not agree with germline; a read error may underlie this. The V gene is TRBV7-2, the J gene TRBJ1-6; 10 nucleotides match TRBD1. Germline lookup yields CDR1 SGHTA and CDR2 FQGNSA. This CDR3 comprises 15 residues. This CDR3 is CASSLGQGPNSPLHF. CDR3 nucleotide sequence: TGCGCCAGCAGCTTGGGACAGGGGCCCAATTCACCCCTCCACTTT.

The CDR3, as DNA: TGTGCCAGTGGGACTAGCGCGTACCAAGAGACCCAGTTCTTC. Translating gives CASGTSAYQETQFF. The J gene is TRBJ2-5, the V gene TRBV12-3 or TRBV12-4; 10 bases are shared with TRBD2. The DNA end favors TRBJ2-1, so the J call may be wrong. The CDR3 extends over 14 amino acids.

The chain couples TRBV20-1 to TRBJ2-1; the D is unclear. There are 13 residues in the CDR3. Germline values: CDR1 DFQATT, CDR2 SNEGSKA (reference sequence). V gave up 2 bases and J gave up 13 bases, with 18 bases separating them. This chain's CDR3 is CSARLPTTETQFF. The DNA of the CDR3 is TGCAGTGCTAGACTCCCGACGACCGAGACCCAGTTCTTC.

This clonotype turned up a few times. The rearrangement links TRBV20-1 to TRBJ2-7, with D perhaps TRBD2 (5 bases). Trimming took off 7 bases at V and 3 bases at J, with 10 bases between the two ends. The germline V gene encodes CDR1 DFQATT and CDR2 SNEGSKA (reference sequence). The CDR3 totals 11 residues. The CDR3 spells CSEGGLYEQYF. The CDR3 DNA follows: TGCAGTGAGGGTGGACTCTACGAGCAGTACTTC.

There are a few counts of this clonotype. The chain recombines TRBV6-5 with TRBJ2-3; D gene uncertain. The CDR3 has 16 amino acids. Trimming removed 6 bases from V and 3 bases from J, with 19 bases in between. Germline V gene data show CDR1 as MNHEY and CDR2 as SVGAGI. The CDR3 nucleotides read TGTGCCAGCAGCTTGGGGTCCGGCCCTCAAACAGATACGCAGTATTTT. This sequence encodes CASSLGSGPQTDTQYF.

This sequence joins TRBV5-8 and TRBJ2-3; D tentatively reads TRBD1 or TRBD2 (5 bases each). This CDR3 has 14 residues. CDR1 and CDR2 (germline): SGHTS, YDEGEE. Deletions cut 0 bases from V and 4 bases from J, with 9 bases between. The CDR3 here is CASSLEGPPDTQYF. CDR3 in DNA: TGTGCCAGCAGCTTGGAGGGACCGCCAGATACGCAGTATTTT.

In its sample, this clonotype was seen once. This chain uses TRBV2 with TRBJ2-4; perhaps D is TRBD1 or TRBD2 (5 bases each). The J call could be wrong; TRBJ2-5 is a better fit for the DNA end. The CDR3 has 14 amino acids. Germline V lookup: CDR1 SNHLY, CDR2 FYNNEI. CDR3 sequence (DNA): TGTGCCGCCTCTTTCGCTATCGGGGCAGAGACCCAGTACTTC. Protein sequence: CAASFAIGAETQYF.

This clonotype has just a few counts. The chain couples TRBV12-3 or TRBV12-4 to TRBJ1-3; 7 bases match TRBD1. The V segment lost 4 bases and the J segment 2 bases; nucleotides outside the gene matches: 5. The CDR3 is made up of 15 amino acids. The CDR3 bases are TGTGCCAGCAGTTGGCAGGGGGAGACTGGAAACACCATATATTTT. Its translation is CASSWQGETGNTIYF.

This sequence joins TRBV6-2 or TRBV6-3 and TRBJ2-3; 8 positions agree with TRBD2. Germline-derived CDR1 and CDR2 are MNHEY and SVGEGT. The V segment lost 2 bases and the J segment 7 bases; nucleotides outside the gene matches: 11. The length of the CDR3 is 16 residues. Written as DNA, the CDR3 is TGTGCCAGCAGTTACAATCGAGCGGGGGACCCGTATACGCAGTATTTT. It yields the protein CASSYNRAGDPYTQYF.

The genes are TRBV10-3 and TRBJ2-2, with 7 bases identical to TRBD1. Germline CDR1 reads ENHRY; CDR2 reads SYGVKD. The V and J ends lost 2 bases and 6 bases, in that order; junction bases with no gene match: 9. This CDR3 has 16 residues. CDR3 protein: CAISERGSGGPGELFF. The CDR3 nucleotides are TGTGCCATCAGTGAGCGCGGTTCAGGGGGTCCCGGGGAGCTGTTTTTT.

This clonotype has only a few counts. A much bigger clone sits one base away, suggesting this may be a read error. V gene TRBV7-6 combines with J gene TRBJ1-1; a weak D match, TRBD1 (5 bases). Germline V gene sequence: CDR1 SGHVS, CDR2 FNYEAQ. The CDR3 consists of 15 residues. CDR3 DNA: TGTGCCAGCAGCTTAGCCGGGACGGCGAACGCTGAAGCTTTCTTT. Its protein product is CASSLAGTANAEAFF.

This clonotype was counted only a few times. CDR3 in DNA: TGCGCCAGCAGCCACCCAGGGGCGAACACTGAAGCTTTCTTT. Amino acid sequence: CASSHPGANTEAFF. The V gene is TRBV5-1, the J gene TRBJ1-1; possibly TRBD1 for D (6 bases). Per the germline V gene, CDR1 is SGHRS and CDR2 is YFSETQ. The germline V and J ends were trimmed by 4 bases and 1 base, with 11 bases remaining between them. The CDR3 sequence is 14 residues long.

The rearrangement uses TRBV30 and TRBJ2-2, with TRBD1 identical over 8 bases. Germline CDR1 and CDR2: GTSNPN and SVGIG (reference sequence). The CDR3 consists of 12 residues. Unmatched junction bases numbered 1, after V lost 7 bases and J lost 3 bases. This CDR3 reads CASDRDTGELFF. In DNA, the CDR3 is TGTGCCTCGGACAGGGACACCGGGGAGCTGTTTTTT.

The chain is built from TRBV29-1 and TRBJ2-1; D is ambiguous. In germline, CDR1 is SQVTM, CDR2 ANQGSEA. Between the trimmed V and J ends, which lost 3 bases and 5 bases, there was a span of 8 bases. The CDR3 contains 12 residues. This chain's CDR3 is CSVDLVNNEQFF. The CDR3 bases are TGCAGCGTTGACCTAGTTAACAATGAGCAGTTCTTC.

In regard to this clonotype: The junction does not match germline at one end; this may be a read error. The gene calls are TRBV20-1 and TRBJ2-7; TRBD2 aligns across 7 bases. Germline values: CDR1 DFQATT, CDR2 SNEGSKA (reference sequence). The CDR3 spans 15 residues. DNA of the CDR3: TGCAGTGCTAGAAGCGGGATGGAGAGGGCTTACGAGGAGTACTTC. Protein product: CSARSGMERAYEEYF.

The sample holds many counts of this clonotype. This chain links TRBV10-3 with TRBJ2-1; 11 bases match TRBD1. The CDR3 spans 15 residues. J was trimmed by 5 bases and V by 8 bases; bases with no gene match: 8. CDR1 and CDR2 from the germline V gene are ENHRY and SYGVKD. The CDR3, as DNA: TGTGCCATCCTCGGGGGGACAGGGGGTAACAATGAGCAGTTCTTC. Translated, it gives CAILGGTGGNNEQFF.

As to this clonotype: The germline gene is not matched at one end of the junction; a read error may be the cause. For the CDR3, the DNA is TGTCCCAGCAGCTTAGGACAGACTAGCGGGAGGGGAAATGAGCAGTTCTTC. Its protein is CPSSLGQTSGRGNEQFF. The chain links TRBV7-2 to TRBJ2-1; 14 bases align to TRBD2. CDR3 size: 17 residues. Germline CDR1 is SGHTA and CDR2 is FQGNSA.

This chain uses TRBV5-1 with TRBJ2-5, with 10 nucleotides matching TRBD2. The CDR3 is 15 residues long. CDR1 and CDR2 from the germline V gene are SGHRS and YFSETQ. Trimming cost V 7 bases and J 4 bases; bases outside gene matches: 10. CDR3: CASCPGLAEGETQYF. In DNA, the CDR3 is TGCGCCAGCTGCCCCGGACTAGCGGAGGGAGAGACCCAGTACTTC. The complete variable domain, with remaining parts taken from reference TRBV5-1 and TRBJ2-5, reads KAGVTQTPRYLIKTRGQQVTLSCSPISGHRSVSWYQQTPGQGLQFLFEYFSETQRNKGNFPGRFSGRQFSNSRSEMNVSTLELGDSALYLCASCPGLAEGETQYFGPGTRLLVL.